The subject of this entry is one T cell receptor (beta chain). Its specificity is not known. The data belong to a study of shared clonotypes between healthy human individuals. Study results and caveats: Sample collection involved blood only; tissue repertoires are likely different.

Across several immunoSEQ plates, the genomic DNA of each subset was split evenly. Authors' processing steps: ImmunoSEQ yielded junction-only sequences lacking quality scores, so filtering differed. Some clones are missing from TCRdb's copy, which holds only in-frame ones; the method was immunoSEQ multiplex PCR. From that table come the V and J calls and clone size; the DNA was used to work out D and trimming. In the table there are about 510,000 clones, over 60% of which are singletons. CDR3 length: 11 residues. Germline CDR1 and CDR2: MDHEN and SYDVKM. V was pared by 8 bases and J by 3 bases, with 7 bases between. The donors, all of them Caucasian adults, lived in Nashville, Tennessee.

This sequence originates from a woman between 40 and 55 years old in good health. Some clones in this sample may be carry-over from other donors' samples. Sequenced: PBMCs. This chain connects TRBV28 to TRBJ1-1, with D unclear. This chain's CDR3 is CASLVDTEAFF. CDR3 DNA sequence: TGTGCCAGCCTTGTCGACACTGAAGCTTTCTTT.